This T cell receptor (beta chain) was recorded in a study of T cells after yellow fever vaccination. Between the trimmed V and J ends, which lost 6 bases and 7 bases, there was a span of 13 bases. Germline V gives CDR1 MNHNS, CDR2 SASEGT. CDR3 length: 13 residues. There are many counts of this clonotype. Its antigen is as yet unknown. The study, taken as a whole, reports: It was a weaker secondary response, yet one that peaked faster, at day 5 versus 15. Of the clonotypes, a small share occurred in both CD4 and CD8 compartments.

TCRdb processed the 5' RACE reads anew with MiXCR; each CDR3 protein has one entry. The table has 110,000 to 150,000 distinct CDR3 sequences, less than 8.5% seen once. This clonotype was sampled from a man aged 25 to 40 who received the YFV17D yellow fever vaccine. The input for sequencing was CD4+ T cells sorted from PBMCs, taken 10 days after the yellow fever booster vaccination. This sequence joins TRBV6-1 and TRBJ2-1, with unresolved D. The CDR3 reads CASSSRTGNEQFF. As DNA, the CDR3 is TGTGCCAGCAGCTCCCGGACCGGGAATGAGCAGTTCTTC.